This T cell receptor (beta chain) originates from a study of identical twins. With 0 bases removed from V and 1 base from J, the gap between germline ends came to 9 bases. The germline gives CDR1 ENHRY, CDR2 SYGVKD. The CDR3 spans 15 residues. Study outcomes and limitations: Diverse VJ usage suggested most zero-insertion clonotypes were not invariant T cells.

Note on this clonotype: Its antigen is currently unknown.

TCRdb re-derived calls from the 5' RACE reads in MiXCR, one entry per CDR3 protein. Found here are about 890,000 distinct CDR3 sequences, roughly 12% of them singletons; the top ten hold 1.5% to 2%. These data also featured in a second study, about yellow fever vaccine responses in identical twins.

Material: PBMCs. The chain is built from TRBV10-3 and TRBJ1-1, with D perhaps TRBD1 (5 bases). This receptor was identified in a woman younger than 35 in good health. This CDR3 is CAISESGRTNTEAFF. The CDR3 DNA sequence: TGTGCCATCAGTGAGTCGGGACGTACGAACACTGAAGCTTTCTTT.